This TCR beta chain is from a study of early stage breast cancer tumors. Whole-study context: Average read coverage per sample was roughly 9.1-fold.

The CDR3 length is 16 residues. Germline CDR1 reads GTSNPN; CDR2 reads SVGIG (reference sequence). Losses at the gene ends were 2 bases for V and 1 base for J; bases not matched to a gene: 8. TCRdb's copy holds only in-frame clones and misses some; the assay was immunoSEQ multiplex PCR. This table holds about 30,000 clones, about 70% found once. The sample comprised blood. The origin of this receptor is a person between 45 and 65 years old with breast cancer. This chain connects TRBV30 to TRBJ2-3, with 8 bases fitting TRBD1. The CDR3 sequence: CAWSYPRGRGTDTQYF. The DNA for the CDR3 is TGTGCCTGGAGTTACCCCAGGGGGCGCGGCACAGATACGCAGTATTTT.